These 19 T cell receptor beta chains share one sample of origin, sequenced in a study of graft-versus-host responses after intestinal transplantation. Method: immunoSEQ multiplex PCR; TCRdb's copy keeps in-frame clones and lacks some. The profile shows approximately 97,000 clones, 90% to 95% of them singletons. Their cognate antigens are unknown. The input for sequencing was unstimulated CD4+ T cells sorted from spleen or lymph node cells, taken before transplant. All receptors come from a human donor who was the organ donor for an intestinal transplant.

V gene TRBV7-3 combines with J gene TRBJ2-7, with 9 bases fitting TRBD1. The CDR3 covers 14 residues. Germline CDR1 SGHTA, CDR2 FQGTGA. V gave up 5 bases and J gave up 5 bases; unmatched junction bases: 7. CDR3 in DNA: TGTGCCAGCAGCGCCTCGACAGGGGGGAACGAGCAGTACTTC. This codes for CASSASTGGNEQYF. Combining the CDR3 with reference TRBV7-3 and TRBJ2-7 gives the whole variable domain GAGVSQTPSNKVTEKGKYVELRCDPISGHTALYWYRQSLGQGPEFLIYFQGTGAADDSGLPNDRFFAVRPEGSVSTLKIQRTERGDSAVYLCASSASTGGNEQYFGPGTRLTVT.

J is TRBJ2-1 and V is TRBV7-3; a weak D match, TRBD1 (5 bases). There are 14 residues in the CDR3. Trimming shortened V by 5 bases and J by 6 bases, and 14 bases separated the two germline ends. Germline assignment: CDR1 SGHTA and CDR2 FQGTGA. The CDR3 here is CASSLSGQGNEQFF. CDR3 nucleotide sequence: TGTGCCAGCAGCCTCTCTGGCCAGGGCAATGAGCAGTTCTTC.

This chain connects TRBV2 to TRBJ2-3; the match to TRBD2 covers 7 bases. Germline assignment: CDR1 SNHLY and CDR2 FYNNEI. The length of the CDR3 is 12 residues. The trim removed 4 bases at V and 6 bases at J, leaving 1 base unmatched. CDR3 sequence (DNA): TGTGCCAGCAGTGTTAGCGGGGATACGCAGTATTTT. Its translation: CASSVSGDTQYF.

Only one count was recorded for this clone. The genes are TRBV28 and TRBJ1-6, with a possible D match to TRBD1 (5 bases). Germline V gives CDR1 MDHEN, CDR2 SYDVKM. Trimming shortened V by 8 bases and J by 8 bases, and 16 bases separated the two germline ends. The CDR3 consists of 14 residues. The CDR3 here is CASGSGQGYSPLHF. CDR3 nucleotide sequence: TGTGCCAGCGGGTCCGGGCAGGGTTATTCACCCCTCCACTTT. Looking up the rest from reference TRBV28 and TRBJ1-6 gives the full variable domain: DVKVTQSSRYLVKRTGEKVFLECVQDMDHENMFWYRQDPGLGLRLIYFSYDVKMKEKGDIPEGYSVSREKKERFSLILESASTNQTSMYLCASGSGQGYSPLHFGNGTRLTVT.

The rearrangement uses TRBV2 and TRBJ2-2, with a weak D call TRBD1 (6 bases). The ends were cut back, 8 bases at V and 7 bases at J, with 20 bases in the middle. The CDR3 contains 15 residues. Germline V gene data show CDR1 as SNHLY and CDR2 as FYNNEI. The CDR3 loop reads CASRRLRTVFGELFF. The CDR3 DNA reads as TGTGCCAGCCGCCGATTAAGGACAGTTTTCGGGGAGCTGTTTTTT.

The chain carries TRBV9 and TRBJ2-7, with TRBD2 matching over 15 bases. V shed 0 bases, J shed 6 bases, and the junction held 1 base outside the gene matches. This CDR3 comprises 15 residues. Germline CDR1 and CDR2: SGDLS and YYNGEE. Here the CDR3 reads CASSVGTSGGAEQYF. In DNA, the CDR3 is TGTGCCAGCAGCGTAGGGACTAGCGGGGGGGCCGAGCAGTACTTC.

The rearrangement uses TRBV29-1 and TRBJ2-7; possible D gene TRBD1, 6 bases. Germline V gene sequence: CDR1 SQVTM, CDR2 ANQGSEA. V shed 8 bases and J shed 4 bases, with 12 bases lying between them. This CDR3 has 11 residues. This CDR3 is CSIRTDYEQYF. The CDR3 DNA reads as TGCAGCATTCGGACAGATTACGAGCAGTACTTC.

The CDR3 DNA reads as TGTGCCAGCAGTTGGGGGGGTACCCTCTCTGGGGCCAACGTCCTGACTTTC. This sequence encodes CASSWGGTLSGANVLTF. The chain is built from TRBV28 and TRBJ2-6, with TRBD2 matching 7 bases. The V gene's germline CDR1 is MDHEN and CDR2 SYDVKM. The CDR3 consists of 17 residues. The junction had 6 bases not matched to a gene; V was cut back by 4 bases and J by 0 bases.

The chain carries TRBV7-2 and TRBJ1-2; D remains ambiguous. Trimming stripped 2 bases from V and 1 base from J, with 11 bases between. CDR3 length equals 15 residues. The germline V gene has CDR1 SGHTA and CDR2 FQGNSA. CDR3 nucleotides: TGTGCCAGCAGCTTACCCCGACAAAATAACTATGGCTACACCTTC. Protein: CASSLPRQNNYGYTF.

This clone was recorded only once. The V call is TRBV6-5, the J call TRBJ2-5; no clear D. Germline loops: CDR1 MNHEY, CDR2 SVGAGI. The CDR3 runs 14 residues. The V gene lost 6 bases and the J gene lost 3 bases, with 14 bases spanning the gap. In nucleotides, the CDR3 is TGTGCCAGCAGCCTTACGAGAAAGAAAGAGACCCAGTACTTC. As protein: CASSLTRKKETQYF.

The genes are TRBV5-5 and TRBJ2-7; no clear D gene. The V gene lost 0 bases and the J gene lost 3 bases, with 10 bases spanning the gap. Germline lookup yields CDR1 SGHKS and CDR2 YYEKEE (reference sequence). The CDR3 is made up of 14 amino acids. The CDR3 sequence is CASSLVAALYEQYF. The CDR3 coding sequence is TGTGCCAGCAGCTTGGTGGCGGCCCTCTACGAGCAGTACTTC. Filled out from reference TRBV5-5 and TRBJ2-7, the complete variable domain reads DAGVTQSPTHLIKTRGQQVTLRCSPISGHKSVSWYQQVLGQGPQFIFQYYEKEERGRGNFPDRFSARQFPNYSSELNVNALLLGDSALYLCASSLVAALYEQYFGPGTRLTVT.

The rearrangement links TRBV19 to TRBJ1-2; 9 nucleotides align to TRBD1. CDR3 length: 15 amino acids. After removal of 6 bases from V and 5 bases from J, the junction contained 10 bases not matched to a gene. Per germline, CDR1 LNHDA and CDR2 SQIVND (reference sequence). The CDR3: CASRVTGTGSYGYTF. Written as DNA, the CDR3 is TGTGCCAGTAGGGTCACCGGGACAGGGAGTTATGGCTACACCTTC.

CDR3 in DNA: TGTGCCACCGCCCCGTTCGACTTATATGGCTACACCTTC. It yields the protein CATAPFDLYGYTF. V usage is TRBV19 and J usage is TRBJ1-2; D unresolved. Germline values: CDR1 LNHDA, CDR2 SQIVND (reference sequence). The CDR3 is 13 amino acids. V lost 10 bases to trimming and J lost 5 bases, with 17 bases between them.

The DNA for the CDR3 is TGTGCCAGCAGCCAAGGCGGTACTAGCATCCGCACAGATACGCAGTATTTT. Its translation is CASSQGGTSIRTDTQYF. The V and J genes are TRBV4-2 and TRBJ2-3; maybe TRBD2 (6 bases). Germline CDR1 reads LGHNA; CDR2 reads YNFKEQ. This CDR3 comprises 17 residues. V dropped 1 base and J dropped 1 base, with 15 bases sitting between them.

This clone was seen a single time. The chain recombines TRBV11-2 with TRBJ2-3, with D possibly being TRBD1 (6 bases). The CDR3 contains 14 residues. Germline V gene sequence: CDR1 SGHAT, CDR2 FQNNGV. The germline V and J ends were trimmed by 3 bases and 6 bases, with 13 bases remaining between them. CDR3 residues: CASSLVGAGDTQYF. CDR3 bases: TGTGCCAGCAGCTTGGTGGGGGCCGGGGATACGCAGTATTTT.

This sequence joins TRBV5-1 and TRBJ2-7, with a weak D call TRBD2 (5 bases). The CDR3 runs to 13 residues. Germline V lookup: CDR1 SGHRS, CDR2 YFSETQ. V was pared by 0 bases and J by 3 bases, with 7 bases between. The CDR3 protein is CASSLDGNYEQYF. CDR3 nucleotide sequence: TGCGCCAGCAGCTTGGACGGGAACTACGAGCAGTACTTC. Looking up the rest from reference TRBV5-1 and TRBJ2-7 gives the full variable domain: KAGVTQTPRYLIKTRGQQVTLSCSPISGHRSVSWYQQTPGQGLQFLFEYFSETQRNKGNFPGRFSGRQFSNSRSEMNVSTLELGDSALYLCASSLDGNYEQYFGPGTRLTVT.

The rearrangement joins TRBV7-2 to TRBJ1-2; perhaps TRBD1 as D (6 bases). Trimming took 1 base from V and 3 from J, leaving 12 bases between them. The germline CDR1 and CDR2 sequences are SGHTA and FQGNSA. CDR3 size: 15 residues. The CDR3: CASSLGSHRDYGYTF. The CDR3 DNA sequence: TGTGCCAGCAGCTTAGGTTCACACAGGGACTATGGCTACACCTTC.

The chain carries TRBV29-1 and TRBJ2-1; 9 nucleotides align to TRBD1. Germline trimming cut 7 bases from V and 1 base from J; bases unmatched to any gene: 5. Germline V gene sequence: CDR1 SQVTM, CDR2 ANQGSEA. CDR3 length: 14 residues. CDR3 sequence: CSGRDRASYNEQFF. The CDR3 bases are TGCAGCGGAAGGGACAGGGCATCCTACAATGAGCAGTTCTTC.

The V call is TRBV2, the J call TRBJ2-5; 7 bases match TRBD1. Per the germline V gene, CDR1 is SNHLY and CDR2 is FYNNEI. J gave up 1 base and V 9 bases, and 5 bases lay outside the gene matches. The length of the CDR3 is 13 residues. CDR3 protein: CARRTGRQETQYF. In nucleotides, the CDR3 is TGTGCCAGACGGACAGGCCGCCAAGAGACCCAGTACTTC.